The 29 T cell receptor beta chains below all came from one sample that was sequenced in a study of shared clonotypes between healthy human individuals. CD45RO-negative CD8 cells positively selected for CCR7 made up the naive population, which excluded terminally differentiated effector memory CD45RA+ cells. Repertoires were generated with immunoSEQ multiplex PCR, while TCRdb's copy carries only in-frame clones and drops some. The sample yields hundreds of thousands of clones, under 95% seen once. Sequenced input: naive CD8+ T cells sorted from blood. These receptors were collected from a man aged 25 to 40 in good health.

V gene TRBV11-2 combines with J gene TRBJ1-3, with D possibly matching TRBD1 (6 bases). V was shortened by 1 base and J by 7 bases, with 26 bases between the two germline ends. Germline CDR1 SGHAT, CDR2 FQNNGV. This CDR3 has 19 residues. DNA of the CDR3: TGTGCCAGCAGCTTAGTCCGGTCCGTCGGGACAAAGACCCGGAACACCATATATTTT. Its protein is CASSLVRSVGTKTRNTIYF.

The chain combines TRBV29-1 with TRBJ2-2, with TRBD1 matching over 7 bases. With V trimmed by 3 bases and J by 7 bases, 11 bases remained unmatched. The CDR3 sequence is 15 residues long. Germline assignment: CDR1 SQVTM and CDR2 ANQGSEA. The CDR3 here is CSVEYGTDTIGELFF. CDR3 DNA sequence: TGCAGCGTTGAGTACGGGACAGATACAATCGGGGAGCTGTTTTTT.

The V call is TRBV30, the J call TRBJ2-5; no clear D. V was clipped by 0 bases and J by 5 bases, with 4 bases between them. From germline, CDR1 is GTSNPN and CDR2 SVGIG (reference sequence). The length of the CDR3 is 11 residues. The DNA for the CDR3 is TGTGCCTGGAGTGTAGATGAGACCCAGTACTTC. It codes for CAWSVDETQYF.

The chain employs TRBV11-2 and TRBJ2-2; TRBD2 aligns across 8 bases. This CDR3 spans 16 amino acids. V was pared by 6 bases and J by 9 bases, with 15 bases of the junction left unmatched. Looked up from germline, CDR1 is SGHAT and CDR2 is FQNNGV. For the CDR3, the DNA is TGTGCCAGCAGGACCCAGGGACTAGGGATCGGCCGGGAGCTGTTTTTT. This sequence encodes CASRTQGLGIGRELFF. Looking up the rest from reference TRBV11-2 and TRBJ2-2 gives the full variable domain: EAGVAQSPRYKIIEKRQSVAFWCNPISGHATLYWYQQILGQGPKLLIQFQNNGVVDDSQLPKDRFSAERLKGVDSTLKIQPAKLEDSAVYLCASRTQGLGIGRELFFGEGSRLTVL.

V and J are TRBV5-1 and TRBJ1-4; TRBD1 might be the D (6 bases). With 2 bases removed from V and 0 bases from J, the gap between germline ends came to 17 bases. CDR3 size: 18 residues. Germline CDR1 is SGHRS and CDR2 is YFSETQ. As DNA, the CDR3 is TGCGCCAGCAGCTTCGGGGGGCCTGATCCTGCAACTAATGAAAAACTGTTTTTT. It is translated as CASSFGGPDPATNEKLFF.

The chain is built from TRBV11-2 and TRBJ2-1; 8 bases agree with TRBD2. This CDR3 has 17 amino acids. Germline V CDR1 and CDR2: SGHAT, FQNNGV. Unmatched junction bases numbered 9, after V lost 1 base and J lost 4 bases. The CDR3 region has the DNA TGTGCCAGCAGCTTAGGACTAGCGCAGATCACTTACAATGAGCAGTTCTTC. Protein product: CASSLGLAQITYNEQFF.

V gene TRBV10-3 combines with J gene TRBJ2-7; a possible D gene is TRBD2 (5 bases). Germline lookup yields CDR1 ENHRY and CDR2 SYGVKD. There are 14 residues in the CDR3. V lost 2 bases to trimming and J lost 5 bases, with 13 bases between them. The DNA for the CDR3 is TGTGCCATCAGTGAGAAACCCGAGGGCGACGAGCAGTACTTC. Translating it yields CAISEKPEGDEQYF.

The chain has TRBV6-4 and TRBJ2-1; 11 bases are shared with TRBD2. Germline-derived CDR1 and CDR2 are MRHNA and SNTAGT. The CDR3 has 16 residues. Unmatched junction bases numbered 17, after V lost 6 bases and J lost 13 bases. DNA of the CDR3: TGTGCCAGCAGGGTACTAGCGGGGGAAAACCCAACTGAACAGTTCTTC. This gives the protein CASRVLAGENPTEQFF.

The V and J genes are TRBV19 and TRBJ2-1; D remains unclear. The CDR3 is 15 amino acids. V was cut by 3 bases and J by 6 bases, with 15 bases left in between. CDR1 is LNHDA and CDR2 is SQIVND in the germline V gene (reference sequence). As DNA, the CDR3 is TGTGCCAGTAGTATTAATCGCGTCGTTAGCAATGAGCAGTTCTTC. Translation: CASSINRVVSNEQFF.

The chain employs TRBV7-7 and TRBJ2-2; D is uncertain. CDR1 and CDR2 from the germline V gene are SSHAT and FNYEAQ (reference sequence). CDR3 length equals 13 residues. Trimming took off 1 base at V and 4 bases at J, with 4 bases between the two ends. The DNA for the CDR3 is TGTGCCAGCAGCTTAGAGGGCACCGGGGAGCTGTTTTTT. This gives the protein CASSLEGTGELFF.

The genes are TRBV25-1 and TRBJ2-1, with unresolved D. CDR1 MGHDK and CDR2 SYGVNS come from the germline V gene. This CDR3 contains 12 residues. V was clipped by 4 bases and J by 5 bases, with 6 bases between them. The CDR3 sequence is CASSAPNNEQFF. The CDR3 DNA reads as TGTGCCAGCAGTGCTCCAAACAATGAGCAGTTCTTC. Combining the CDR3 with reference TRBV25-1 and TRBJ2-1 gives the whole variable domain EADIYQTPRYLVIGTGKKITLECSQTMGHDKMYWYQQDPGMELHLIHYSYGVNSTEKGDLSSESTVSRIRTEHFPLTLESARPSHTSQYLCASSAPNNEQFFGPGTRLTVL.

The V call is TRBV15, the J call TRBJ2-7, with D perhaps TRBD1 (6 bases). Between the trimmed V and J ends, which lost 1 base and 2 bases, there was a span of 12 bases. The CDR3 has 15 amino acids. CDR1 and CDR2 from the germline V gene are LNHNV and YYDKDF (reference sequence). CDR3 loop: CATSRGQGTTYEQYF. Written as DNA, the CDR3 is TGTGCCACCAGCAGAGGTCAGGGGACAACCTACGAGCAGTACTTC.

This chain links TRBV4-1 with TRBJ2-1, with D unclear. The CDR3 extends over 14 amino acids. Trimming removed 4 bases from V and 8 bases from J, with 15 bases in between. Looked up from germline, CDR1 is MGHRA and CDR2 is YSYEKL. Written as DNA, the CDR3 is TGCGCCAGCAGCCCTTACCAGTTTAGTGATGAGCAGTTCTTC. It codes for CASSPYQFSDEQFF.

The rearrangement links TRBV10-2 to TRBJ2-3, with TRBD2 as a possible D gene (5 bases). CDR3 length: 13 residues. CDR1 and CDR2 (germline): WSHSY, SAAADI. The ends were cut back, 4 bases at V and 8 bases at J, with 13 bases in the middle. The CDR3 bases are TGCGCCAGCAGTGCACGTAGCGCGGGTACGCAGTATTTT. It is translated as CASSARSAGTQYF.

This rearrangement joins TRBV9 to TRBJ2-2, with D hard to call. CDR3 length equals 14 residues. Trimming left V 5 bases short and J 3 bases short, with 11 bases between. The germline CDR1 and CDR2 sequences are SGDLS and YYNGEE. CDR3 DNA sequence: TGTGCCAGCAGTAGGGTGGGTTACACCGGGGAGCTGTTTTTT. Translating gives CASSRVGYTGELFF.

The rearrangement links TRBV10-1 to TRBJ2-1; 8 nucleotides line up with TRBD2. Germline V gene lookup returns CDR1 WNHNN and CDR2 SYGVQD (reference sequence). V lost 9 bases to trimming and J lost 4 bases; unmatched junction nucleotides: 11. CDR3 length: 15 amino acids. As DNA, the CDR3 is TGCGCCAGTGCTGCTCGGACTAGCCAATACAATGAGCAGTTCTTC. As protein: CASAARTSQYNEQFF.

The rearrangement uses TRBV6-4 and TRBJ2-7, with 7 positions matching TRBD1. The V gene end was trimmed by 6 bases and the J gene end by 5 bases; junction bases not matched to a gene: 7. Germline loops: CDR1 MRHNA, CDR2 SNTAGT. The length of the CDR3 is 13 residues. DNA for the CDR3: TGTGCCAGCAGCGAAACAGGGGCACACGAGCAGTACTTC. Protein: CASSETGAHEQYF.

This chain links TRBV28 with TRBJ2-1; D not certain. The CDR3 has 14 residues. The V and J ends lost 3 bases and 4 bases respectively, with 10 bases between them. Germline V CDR1 and CDR2: MDHEN, SYDVKM. CDR3 region: CASSLNLGYNEQFF. As DNA, the CDR3 is TGTGCCAGCAGTTTGAATTTAGGTTACAATGAGCAGTTCTTC.

This rearrangement joins TRBV27 to TRBJ2-7; weak D call: TRBD1 (6 bases). The CDR3 extends over 17 amino acids. V was cut by 7 bases and J by 5 bases, with 27 bases left in between. Germline V CDR1 and CDR2: MNHEY, SMNVEV (reference sequence). CDR3 protein: CASTPVHPPQGGDEQYF. The CDR3 bases are TGTGCCAGCACCCCTGTCCACCCTCCACAGGGTGGGGACGAGCAGTACTTC.

CDR3 in amino acids: CASSPSLVFGDTQYF. CDR3 coding DNA: TGTGCCAGCAGCCCGTCACTAGTGTTCGGTGATACGCAGTATTTT. The chain employs TRBV7-9 and TRBJ2-3; perhaps TRBD2 as D (5 bases). The CDR3 contains 15 residues. Germline-derived CDR1 and CDR2 are SEHNR and FQNEAQ (reference sequence). With 5 bases removed from V and 6 bases from J, the gap between germline ends came to 18 bases. The variable domain in full, with the rest retrieved from reference TRBV7-9 and TRBJ2-3, is DTGVSQNPRHKITKRGQNVTFRCDPISEHNRLYWYRQTLGQGPEFLTYFQNEAQLEKSRLLSDRFSAERPKGSFSTLEIQRTEQGDSAMYLCASSPSLVFGDTQYFGPGTRLTVL.

The V call is TRBV27, the J call TRBJ2-7; D is undetermined. Looked up from germline, CDR1 is MNHEY and CDR2 is SMNVEV (reference sequence). The CDR3 runs to 15 residues. V was clipped by 3 bases and J by 4 bases, with 16 bases between them. CDR3 nucleotide sequence: TGTGCCAGCAGTTTGGGTGGCTCACCCACATACGAGCAGTACTTC. Its translation: CASSLGGSPTYEQYF.

The sample holds one count of this clone. This chain connects TRBV5-4 to TRBJ2-7, with 11 bases aligning to TRBD2. The CDR3 spans 16 residues. V gave up 1 base and J gave up 3 bases; unmatched junction bases: 6. CDR1 and CDR2 (germline): SGHNT, YYREEE (reference sequence). CDR3 DNA: TGTGCCAGCAGCTTGCGGGGACTAGCGGAGGACTACGAGCAGTACTTC. The encoded protein is CASSLRGLAEDYEQYF.

The chain has TRBV15 and TRBJ2-1; 10 nucleotides line up with TRBD2. With 7 bases clipped from V and 4 bases from J, the junction kept 7 bases outside the gene matches. This CDR3 contains 15 residues. Germline CDR1 reads LNHNV; CDR2 reads YYDKDF (reference sequence). The CDR3: CATKTSGDVYNEQFF. CDR3 bases: TGTGCCACCAAAACTAGCGGGGACGTTTACAATGAGCAGTTCTTC.

The chain uses TRBV4-1 and TRBJ2-2, with D perhaps given as TRBD1 or TRBD2 (5 bases each). CDR1 and CDR2 (germline): MGHRA, YSYEKL. This CDR3 comprises 14 residues. V lost 3 bases and J 6 bases, leaving 11 bases between the germline ends. The CDR3 nucleotides read TGCGCCAGCAGCCAGACGCCGGGGCCCGGGGAGCTGTTTTTT. This codes for CASSQTPGPGELFF.

The V gene is TRBV7-9, the J gene TRBJ2-1; possibly TRBD1 for D (6 bases). CDR1 is SEHNR, CDR2 FQNEAQ, per germline (reference sequence). Trimming cost V 6 bases and J 7 bases, with 10 bases left between them. The CDR3 consists of 12 residues. The CDR3 DNA reads as TGTGCCAGCAGTCACAGGGAGAATGAGCAGTTCTTC. The encoded protein is CASSHRENEQFF.

V gene TRBV15 combines with J gene TRBJ1-1; maybe TRBD1 (5 bases). The CDR3 totals 16 residues. Trimming pared 5 bases from V and 2 bases from J, leaving 18 bases between. In germline, CDR1 is LNHNV, CDR2 YYDKDF (reference sequence). The DNA for the CDR3 is TGTGCCACCAGCGCCGGGCGTGTGGGACGCAACACTGAAGCTTTCTTT. This sequence encodes CATSAGRVGRNTEAFF.

The chain links TRBV23-1 to TRBJ2-1, with a weak D call TRBD2 (5 bases). TRBV23-1 is identified as an open reading frame with a role that is uncertain. The CDR3 has 16 residues. V was shortened by 0 bases and J by 3 bases, with 12 bases between the two germline ends. Here the CDR3 DNA reads TGCGCCAGCAGTCAATCGGTGAGAGGGTTCTACAATGAGCAGTTCTTC. Translated: CASSQSVRGFYNEQFF.

This chain joins TRBV28 and TRBJ2-1, with TRBD2 matching 8 bases. The germline gives CDR1 MDHEN, CDR2 SYDVKM. V shed 2 bases and J 8 bases; nucleotides not matched to a gene: 5. The CDR3 loop spans 14 amino acids. The CDR3 protein is CASSLGTRGYEQFF. In nucleotides, the CDR3 is TGTGCCAGCAGTTTAGGGACTAGGGGCTATGAGCAGTTCTTC.

CDR3: CASSPPPGQGFSGANVLTF. DNA of the CDR3: TGTGCCAGCAGCCCCCCCCCGGGACAGGGGTTTTCTGGGGCCAACGTCCTGACTTTC. The rearrangement joins TRBV7-9 to TRBJ2-6; 10 bases agree with TRBD1. The CDR3 extends over 19 amino acids. Germline V gene sequence: CDR1 SEHNR, CDR2 FQNEAQ (reference sequence). V dropped 5 bases and J dropped 1; count of bases not matched to a gene: 11.